Listed here is a single T cell receptor beta chain. This CDR3 region has 15 residues. V was cut by 3 bases and J by 6 bases, with 15 bases left in between. CDR1 is MNHNS and CDR2 is SASEGT in the germline V gene. This record belongs to a study of OX40 agonist ivuxolimab in advanced cancers. Assay: immunoSEQ multiplex PCR; the TCRdb copy retains only in-frame clones and omits some. The sample holds approximately 70,000 clones, 75% to 85% seen once. The sample consisted of CD4+ or CD8+ T cells sorted from blood, taken in a trial of the OX40 agonist ivuxolimab. This TCR came from an adult with an advanced solid tumor such as melanoma, head and neck, liver or kidney cancer. The chain links TRBV6-1 to TRBJ2-1, with D possibly matching TRBD2 (6 bases). As DNA, the CDR3 is TGTGCCAGCAGTGACAAAGCGGGCGGGCGCAATGAGCAGTTCTTC. Translated, it gives CASSDKAGGRNEQFF.